The entry that follows covers one T cell receptor (beta chain) sequence. No antigen is known for it. No much larger clone is present one base from it, and per-base qualities are unavailable. Each collaborating institution followed its own protocols to collect whole blood in K2EDTA tubes. For TCRbeta analysis, collaborators shipped samples as frozen whole blood, isolated PBMCs, or DNA extracted from either of those sample types. TCRbeta CDR3 regions were amplified from genomic DNA using the immunoSEQ Assay, a bias-controlled multiplex PCR. The paper's processing steps were these. The number of nucleated cells in each sample was estimated by amplification of reference gene primers within the assay. To quantify the absolute abundance of each unique TCRbeta CDR3 rearrangement, sequence reads were collapsed and filtered. For each sample, productive Simpson clonality was calculated by taking the square root of Simpson's diversity index across productive rearrangements. Held by TCRdb, this immuneACCESS table contains in-frame sequences only and omits some clones. Under half of the omission traces to an unresolved V gene where checked; the cause of the rest is unknown. V and J calls and clone size are given by that table; D and trimming were obtained from the DNA. The sample contains 90,000 to 140,000 clones, around 86% of them found a single time. The top ten hold less than 45% of the sample.

The CDR3 numbers 15 residues from cysteine through phenylalanine. Only CDR3 DNA remains: 45 bases, in frame from the first base. Taken from the germline V gene, the CDR1 and CDR2 loops are SNHLY and FYNNEI. V is trimmed back by 7 bases and J by 6 bases, and the junction contains 10 bases that no gene match accounts for. These data are taken from a study of blood T cell repertoires in COVID-19 (dated by TCRdb to 2020 to 2022). Regarding the research as a whole: Collaborator samples came from the United States, Italy and Spain and covered acute and convalescent phases of COVID-19. The repertoires were released in a freely available public database intended as a resource for research on the immune response to SARS-CoV-2. Subjects who had been exposed to COVID-19, were actively infected with it, or had recovered from it provided the deeply sampled blood TCRbeta repertoires that made up the dataset. HLA class I and class II types, where available, came from metadata supplied by the sample provider rather than from assay-based typing. Sample metadata almost always included a de-identified subject ID, COVID-19 status, age in years and sex. The prospective study material was composed of cDNA or gDNA derived from T cells, B-cell-depleted T cells, or PBMCs. Samples were obtained from the ongoing ImmuneRACE study (first 160 participants) and from some 1,300 subjects provided by 6 global collaborators.

What the authors observed across the whole study: How much clinical and demographic metadata was included differed by source and by participant, and the metadata was provided uncurated.

Input material: peripheral blood. The rearranged chain carries TRBV2 and TRBJ2-2; 8 junctional bases match TRBD2. The clonotype was recovered from a man at least 80 years old with acute or convalescent COVID-19. The bases read TGTGCCAGCACTCCGGCGGTAGCGGGATCCGGGGAGCTGTTTTTT. Its product reads: CASTPAVAGSGELFF.